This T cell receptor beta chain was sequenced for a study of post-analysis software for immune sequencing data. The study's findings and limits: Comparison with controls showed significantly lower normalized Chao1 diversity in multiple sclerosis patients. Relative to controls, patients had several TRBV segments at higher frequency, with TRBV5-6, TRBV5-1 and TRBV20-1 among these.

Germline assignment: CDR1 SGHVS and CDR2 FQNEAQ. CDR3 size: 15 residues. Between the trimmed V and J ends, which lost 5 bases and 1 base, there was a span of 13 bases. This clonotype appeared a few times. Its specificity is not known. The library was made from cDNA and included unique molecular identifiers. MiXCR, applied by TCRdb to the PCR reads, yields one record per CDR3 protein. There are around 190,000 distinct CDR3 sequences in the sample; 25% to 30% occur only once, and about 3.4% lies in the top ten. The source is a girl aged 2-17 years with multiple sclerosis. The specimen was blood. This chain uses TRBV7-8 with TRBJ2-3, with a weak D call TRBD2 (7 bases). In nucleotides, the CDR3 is TGTGCCAGCAGCCTCCAAGGGGGGGGCACAGATACGCAGTATTTT. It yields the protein CASSLQGGGTDTQYF.